The TCR beta chain described here comes from a study of blood T cell repertoires in COVID-19. Between the trimmed V and J ends, which lost 0 bases and 3 bases, there was a span of 12 bases. CDR1 and CDR2 (germline): SGDLS, YYNGEE. The CDR3 runs to 15 residues. The assay was immunoSEQ multiplex PCR, and TCRdb's table has in-frame clones only and misses some. In the table there are about 220,000 clones, roughly 88% of which are singletons. This clonotype was sampled from a man aged 35-49 years who had recovered from COVID-19. The sequencing sample was made of peripheral blood. This chain uses TRBV9 with TRBJ2-5, with D uncertain. The CDR3 bases are TGTGCCAGCAGCGTAGGGAGTATAGGCAAAGAGACCCAGTACTTC. This codes for CASSVGSIGKETQYF.